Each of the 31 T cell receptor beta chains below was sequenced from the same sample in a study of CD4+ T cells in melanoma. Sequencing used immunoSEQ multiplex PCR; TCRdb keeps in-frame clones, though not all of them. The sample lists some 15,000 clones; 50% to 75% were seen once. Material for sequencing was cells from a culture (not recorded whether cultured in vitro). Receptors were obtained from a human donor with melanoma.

The CDR3 reads CASRNPWNYEQYF. Here the CDR3 DNA reads TGTGCCAGCAGGAACCCCTGGAACTACGAGCAGTACTTC. V gene TRBV6-5 combines with J gene TRBJ2-7; unclear D gene. The CDR3 loop spans 13 amino acids. Trimming took 6 bases from V and 3 from J, leaving 12 bases between them. Germline V gives CDR1 MNHEY, CDR2 SVGAGI.

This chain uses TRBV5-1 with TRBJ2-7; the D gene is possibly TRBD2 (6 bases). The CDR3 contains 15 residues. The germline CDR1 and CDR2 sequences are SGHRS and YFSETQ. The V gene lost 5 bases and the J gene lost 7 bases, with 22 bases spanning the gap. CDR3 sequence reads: CASRVFGDGGGEQYF. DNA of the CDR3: TGCGCCAGCAGGGTGTTCGGCGACGGTGGAGGGGAGCAGTACTTC. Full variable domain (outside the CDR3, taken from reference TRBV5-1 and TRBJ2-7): KAGVTQTPRYLIKTRGQQVTLSCSPISGHRSVSWYQQTPGQGLQFLFEYFSETQRNKGNFPGRFSGRQFSNSRSEMNVSTLELGDSALYLCASRVFGDGGGEQYFGPGTRLTVT.

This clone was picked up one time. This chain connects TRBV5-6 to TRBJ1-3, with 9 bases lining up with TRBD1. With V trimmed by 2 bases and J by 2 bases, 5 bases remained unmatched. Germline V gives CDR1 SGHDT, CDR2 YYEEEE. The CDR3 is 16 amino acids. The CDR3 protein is CASSLWTGVTGNTIYF. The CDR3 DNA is TGTGCCAGCAGCTTATGGACAGGGGTGACTGGAAACACCATATATTTT.

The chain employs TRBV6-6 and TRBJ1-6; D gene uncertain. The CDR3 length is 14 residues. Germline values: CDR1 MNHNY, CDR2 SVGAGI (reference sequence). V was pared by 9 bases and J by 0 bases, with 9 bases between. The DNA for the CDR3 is TGTGCCAGTTGGGTTAGCTCCTATAATTCACCCCTCCACTTT. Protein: CASWVSSYNSPLHF.

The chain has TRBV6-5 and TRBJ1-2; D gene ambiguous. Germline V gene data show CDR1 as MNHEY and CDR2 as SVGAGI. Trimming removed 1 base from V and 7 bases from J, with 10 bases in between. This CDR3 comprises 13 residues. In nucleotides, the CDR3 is TGTGCCAGCAGTTACTGGCAGGCGGGTGGCTACACCTTC. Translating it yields CASSYWQAGGYTF.

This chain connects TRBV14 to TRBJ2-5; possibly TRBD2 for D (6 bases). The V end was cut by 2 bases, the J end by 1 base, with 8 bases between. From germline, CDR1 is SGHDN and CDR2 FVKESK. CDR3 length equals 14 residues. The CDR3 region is CASSQRTTQETQYF. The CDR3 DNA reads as TGTGCCAGCAGCCAACGGACTACCCAAGAGACCCAGTACTTC.

CDR3 sequence reads: CASSVGGSGGQNIQYF. CDR3 sequence (DNA): TGTGCCAGCAGCGTAGGGGGTAGCGGGGGCCAAAACATTCAGTACTTC. This chain connects TRBV9 to TRBJ2-4; 9 bases are shared with TRBD2. Trimming at V came to 0 bases and at J to 5 bases, leaving 6 bases not matched to a gene. In germline, CDR1 is SGDLS, CDR2 YYNGEE. CDR3 size: 16 residues.

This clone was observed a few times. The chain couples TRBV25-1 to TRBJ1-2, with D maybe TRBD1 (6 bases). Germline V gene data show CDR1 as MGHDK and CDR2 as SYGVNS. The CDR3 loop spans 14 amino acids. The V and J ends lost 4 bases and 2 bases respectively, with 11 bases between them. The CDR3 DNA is TGTGCCAGCAGTGGGCCCGGGGGCAACTATGGCTACACCTTC. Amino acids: CASSGPGGNYGYTF.

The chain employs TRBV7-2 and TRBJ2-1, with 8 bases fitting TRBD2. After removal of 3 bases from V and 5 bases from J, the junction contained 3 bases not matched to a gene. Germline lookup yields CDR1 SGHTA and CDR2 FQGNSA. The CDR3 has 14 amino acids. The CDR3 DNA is TGTGCCAGCAGCTTCGGCGGGGGGAACAATGAGCAGTTCTTC. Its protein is CASSFGGGNNEQFF.

The CDR3 is CASSLGFGTGTEKLFF. Here the CDR3 DNA reads TGTGCCAGCAGCTTGGGTTTTGGGACAGGGACTGAAAAACTGTTTTTT. The J gene is TRBJ1-4, the V gene TRBV7-9; 9 nucleotides line up with TRBD1. The CDR3 is made up of 16 amino acids. V lost 3 bases, J lost 7 bases, and 9 bases stayed unmatched. In germline, CDR1 is SEHNR, CDR2 FQNEAQ (reference sequence).

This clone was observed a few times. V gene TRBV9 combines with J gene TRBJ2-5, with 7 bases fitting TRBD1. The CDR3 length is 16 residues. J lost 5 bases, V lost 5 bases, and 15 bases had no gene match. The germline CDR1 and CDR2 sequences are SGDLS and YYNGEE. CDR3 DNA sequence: TGTGCCAGCAGTTCCTCACAGGGGAAGATGTGGGAGACCCAGTACTTC. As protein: CASSSSQGKMWETQYF.

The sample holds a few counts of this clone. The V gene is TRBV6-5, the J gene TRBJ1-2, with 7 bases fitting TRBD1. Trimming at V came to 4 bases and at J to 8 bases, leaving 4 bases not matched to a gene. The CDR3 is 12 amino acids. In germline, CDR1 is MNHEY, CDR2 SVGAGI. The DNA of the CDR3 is TGTGCCAGCAGTTCGAGGGGGCAGGGCTACACCTTC. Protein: CASSSRGQGYTF.

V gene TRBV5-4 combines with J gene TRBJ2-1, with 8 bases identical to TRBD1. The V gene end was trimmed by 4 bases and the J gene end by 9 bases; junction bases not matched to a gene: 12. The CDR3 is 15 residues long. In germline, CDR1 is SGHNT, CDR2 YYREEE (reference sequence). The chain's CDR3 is CASSQGAGELGEQFF. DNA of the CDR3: TGTGCCAGCAGCCAGGGGGCAGGGGAACTTGGTGAGCAGTTCTTC.

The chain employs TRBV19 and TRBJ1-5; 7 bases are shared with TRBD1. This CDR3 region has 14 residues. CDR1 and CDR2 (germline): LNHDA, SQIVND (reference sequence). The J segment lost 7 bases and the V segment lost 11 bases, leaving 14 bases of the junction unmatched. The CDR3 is CASTLRGVGQPQHF. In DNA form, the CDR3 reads TGTGCCTCGACTCTCAGGGGGGTCGGCCAGCCCCAGCATTTT.

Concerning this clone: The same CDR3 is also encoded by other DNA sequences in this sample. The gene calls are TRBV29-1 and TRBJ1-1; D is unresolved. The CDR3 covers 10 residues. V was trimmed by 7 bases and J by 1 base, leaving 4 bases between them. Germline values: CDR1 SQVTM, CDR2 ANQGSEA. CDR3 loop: CSAQNTEAFF. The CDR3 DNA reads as TGCAGCGCTCAGAACACTGAAGCTTTCTTT.

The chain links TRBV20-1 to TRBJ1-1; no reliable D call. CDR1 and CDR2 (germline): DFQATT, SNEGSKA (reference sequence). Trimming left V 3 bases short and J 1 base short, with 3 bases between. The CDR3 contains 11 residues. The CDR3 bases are TGCAGTGCTAGGGGGAACACTGAAGCTTTCTTT. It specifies CSARGNTEAFF.

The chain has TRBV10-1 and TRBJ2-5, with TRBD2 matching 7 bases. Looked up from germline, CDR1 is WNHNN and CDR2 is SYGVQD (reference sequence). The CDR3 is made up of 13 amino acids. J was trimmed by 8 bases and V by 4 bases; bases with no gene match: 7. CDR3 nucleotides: TGCGCCAGCAGTGGCCGGGGGGACGGAACCCAGTACTTC. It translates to CASSGRGDGTQYF.

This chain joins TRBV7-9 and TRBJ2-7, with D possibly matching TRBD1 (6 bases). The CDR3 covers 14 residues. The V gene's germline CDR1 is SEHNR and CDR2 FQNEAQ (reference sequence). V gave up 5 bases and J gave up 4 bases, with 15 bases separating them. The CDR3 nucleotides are TGTGCCAGCAGCATCCAGGGGCCCGGATACGAGCAGTACTTC. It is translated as CASSIQGPGYEQYF.

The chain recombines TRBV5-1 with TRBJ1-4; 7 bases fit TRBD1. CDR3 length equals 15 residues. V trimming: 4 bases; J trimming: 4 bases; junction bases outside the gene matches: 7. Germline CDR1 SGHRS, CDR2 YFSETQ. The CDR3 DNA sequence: TGCGCCAGCAGCAAAACGGGACAGAGTAATGAAAAACTGTTTTTT. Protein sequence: CASSKTGQSNEKLFF.

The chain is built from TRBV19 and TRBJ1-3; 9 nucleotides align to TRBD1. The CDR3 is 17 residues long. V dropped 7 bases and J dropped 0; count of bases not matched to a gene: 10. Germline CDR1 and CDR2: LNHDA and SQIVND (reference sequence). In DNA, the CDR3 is TGTGCCAGTACCTCCCTCACAGGGGGCCGCTCTGGAAACACCATATATTTT. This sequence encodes CASTSLTGGRSGNTIYF.

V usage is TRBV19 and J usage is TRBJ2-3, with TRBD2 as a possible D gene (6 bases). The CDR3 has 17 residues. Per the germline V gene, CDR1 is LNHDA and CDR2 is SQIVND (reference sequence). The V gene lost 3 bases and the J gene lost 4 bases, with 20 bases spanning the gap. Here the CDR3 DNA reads TGTGCCAGTAGTATTTTGGCGGCGTTAGCGGAGGCAGATACGCAGTATTTT. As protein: CASSILAALAEADTQYF. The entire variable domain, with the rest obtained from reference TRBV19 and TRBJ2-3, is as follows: DGGITQSPKYLFRKEGQNVTLSCEQNLNHDAMYWYRQDPGQGLRLIYYSQIVNDFQKGDIAEGYSVSREKKESFPLTVTSAQKNPTAFYLCASSILAALAEADTQYFGPGTRLTVL.

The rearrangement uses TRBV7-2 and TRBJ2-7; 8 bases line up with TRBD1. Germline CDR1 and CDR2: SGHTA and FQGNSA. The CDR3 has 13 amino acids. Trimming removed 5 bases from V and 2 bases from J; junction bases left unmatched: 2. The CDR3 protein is CASSVGQAYEQYF. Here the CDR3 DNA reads TGTGCCAGCAGCGTGGGACAGGCCTACGAGCAGTACTTC.

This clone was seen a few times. CDR3 loop: CASSQFSISGNTIYF. CDR3 DNA: TGTGCCAGCAGCCAATTCTCGATTTCTGGAAACACCATATATTTT. The V gene is TRBV14, the J gene TRBJ1-3; no clear D gene. This CDR3 is built from 15 residues. The V and J ends lost 2 bases and 1 base respectively, with 9 bases between them. Germline V gene data show CDR1 as SGHDN and CDR2 as FVKESK.

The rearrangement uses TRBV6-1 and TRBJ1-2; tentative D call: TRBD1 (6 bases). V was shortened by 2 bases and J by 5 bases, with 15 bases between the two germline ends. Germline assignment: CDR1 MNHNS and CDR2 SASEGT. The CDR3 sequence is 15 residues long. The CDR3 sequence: CASSERRGSLYGYTF. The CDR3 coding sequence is TGTGCCAGCAGTGAAAGGAGGGGGAGCCTTTATGGCTACACCTTC.

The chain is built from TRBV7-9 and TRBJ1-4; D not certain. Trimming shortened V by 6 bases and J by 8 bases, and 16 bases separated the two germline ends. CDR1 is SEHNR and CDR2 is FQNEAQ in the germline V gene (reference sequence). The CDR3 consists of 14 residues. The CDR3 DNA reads TGTGCCAGCAGTAGTGACGCGGGAGGAGAAAAACTGTTTTTT. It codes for CASSSDAGGEKLFF.

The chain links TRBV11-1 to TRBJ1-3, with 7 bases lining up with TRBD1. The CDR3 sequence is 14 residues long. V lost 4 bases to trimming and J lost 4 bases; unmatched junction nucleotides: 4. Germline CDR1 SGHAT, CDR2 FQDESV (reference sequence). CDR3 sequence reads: CASSYGTAGNTIYF. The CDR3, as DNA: TGTGCCAGCAGCTACGGGACAGCGGGAAACACCATATATTTT.

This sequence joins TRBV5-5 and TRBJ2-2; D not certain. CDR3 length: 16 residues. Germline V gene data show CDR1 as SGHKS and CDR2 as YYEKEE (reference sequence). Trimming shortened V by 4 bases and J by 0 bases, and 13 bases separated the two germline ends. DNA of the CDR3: TGTGCCAGCAGCCCCTTCGGTGGGACGAACACCGGGGAGCTGTTTTTT. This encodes CASSPFGGTNTGELFF.

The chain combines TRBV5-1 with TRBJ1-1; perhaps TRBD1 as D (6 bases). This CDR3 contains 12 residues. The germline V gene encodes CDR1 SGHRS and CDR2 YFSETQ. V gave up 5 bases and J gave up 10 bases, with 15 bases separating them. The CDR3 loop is CASRDLQGSAFF. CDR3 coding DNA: TGCGCCAGCAGGGACCTACAGGGATCAGCTTTCTTT.

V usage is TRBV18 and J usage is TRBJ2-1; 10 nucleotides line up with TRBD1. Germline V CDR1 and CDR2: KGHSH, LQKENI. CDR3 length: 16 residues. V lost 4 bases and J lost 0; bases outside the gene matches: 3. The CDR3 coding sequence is TGTGCCAGCTCACGACAGGGGGCTAGCTCCTACAATGAGCAGTTCTTC. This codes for CASSRQGASSYNEQFF.

Written as DNA, the CDR3 is TGTGCCAGCAGCCGAGGGACAGGGGTTCAGGAGACCCAGTACTTC. This gives the protein CASSRGTGVQETQYF. The chain is built from TRBV6-6 and TRBJ2-5, with 10 positions matching TRBD1. The CDR3 totals 15 residues. Trimming cost V 6 bases and J 5 bases; bases outside gene matches: 9. Germline V CDR1 and CDR2: MNHNY, SVGAGI (reference sequence).

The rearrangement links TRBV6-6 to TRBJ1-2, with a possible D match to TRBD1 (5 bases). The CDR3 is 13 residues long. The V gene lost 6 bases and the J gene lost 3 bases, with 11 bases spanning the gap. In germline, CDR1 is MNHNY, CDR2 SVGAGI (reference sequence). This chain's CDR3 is CASSLTDDYGYTF. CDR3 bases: TGTGCCAGCAGCTTGACAGACGACTATGGCTACACCTTC.